A selection of T cell receptor beta chains follows, all from one sample in a study of post-analysis software for immune sequencing data. TCRdb passed the PCR reads through MiXCR, listing each CDR3 protein once. The sample lists roughly 150,000 distinct CDR3 sequences, 35% to 40% occurring once. The sample here was blood, taken after autologous hematopoietic stem cell transplantation. Receptor source: a girl aged 5 to 17 with multiple sclerosis. The CDR3 runs from the conserved cysteine through the conserved F or W. The D gene is left open where the match is weak. Size values are once, few and many counts, or a class for expanded clones, and some rows have none.

v_call: TRBV6-4; d_call: TRBD1; j_call: TRBJ2-3; clone_size: few; cdr3_nt: TGTGCCAGCAGTGACTCAGGGGGCGCGGGAGATACGCAGTATTTT; cdr3_aa: CASSDSGGAGDTQYF
v_call: TRBV9; d_call: TRBD2; j_call: TRBJ2-1; clone_size: many; cdr3_nt: TGTGCCAGCAGCGCTAGCGGGACCAATGAGCAGTTCTTC; cdr3_aa: CASSASGTNEQFF
v_call: TRBV20-1; d_call: TRBD1; j_call: TRBJ2-1; clone_size: few; cdr3_nt: TGCAGTGCTAGCCGACAGGGAATTGGCAATGAGCAGTTCTTC; cdr3_aa: CSASRQGIGNEQFF
v_call: TRBV29-1; d_call: NA; j_call: TRBJ2-5; clone_size: NA; cdr3_nt: TGCAGCGTTGTGCGACAGAGAGGTCAAGAGACCCAGTACTTT; cdr3_aa: CSVVRQRGQETQYF
v_call: TRBV7-3; d_call: NA; j_call: TRBJ1-5; clone_size: NA; cdr3_nt: TGTGCCAGCAGCCCGTGGGGGGCAAATCAGCCCCAGCATTTT; cdr3_aa: CASSPWGANQPQHF
v_call: TRBV7-2; d_call: TRBD2; j_call: TRBJ2-1; clone_size: few; cdr3_nt: TGTGCCAGCAGCCCCGGACTAGCGGGACACAATGAGCAGTTCTTC; cdr3_aa: CASSPGLAGHNEQFF
v_call: TRBV6-5; d_call: NA; j_call: TRBJ2-1; clone_size: NA; cdr3_nt: TGTGCCGCATCCGATAGTGGGTCCTTCAATGAGCAGTTCTTC; cdr3_aa: CAASDSGSFNEQFF
v_call: TRBV15; d_call: TRBD2; j_call: TRBJ2-3; clone_size: once; cdr3_nt: TGTGCCACCAGCAGAACGGTTACTAGCGGGGGGGGTGGGAATACGCAGTATTTT; cdr3_aa: CATSRTVTSGGGGNTQYF
v_call: TRBV7-2; d_call: NA; j_call: TRBJ2-3; clone_size: NA; cdr3_nt: TGTGCCAGCAGCTCCTCAACTAGCAGGTTCACAGATACGCAGTATTTT; cdr3_aa: CASSSSTSRFTDTQYF
v_call: TRBV12-3/TRBV12-4; d_call: NA; j_call: TRBJ2-7; clone_size: NA; cdr3_nt: TGTGCCAGCACCTCAAATACAGGGAATAACGAGCAGTACTTC; cdr3_aa: CASTSNTGNNEQYF
v_call: TRBV6-1; d_call: TRBD2; j_call: TRBJ2-1; clone_size: NA; cdr3_nt: TGTGCCAGCAGCCTGACTAGCGGGAGGGGAATTGAGCAGTTCTTC; cdr3_aa: CASSLTSGRGIEQFF
v_call: TRBV7-6; d_call: TRBD2; j_call: TRBJ2-1; clone_size: many; cdr3_nt: TGTGCCAGCAGCTCTCCGGGACTAGCGGGACCCAGCTCCTACAATGAGCAGTTCTTC; cdr3_aa: CASSSPGLAGPSSYNEQFF
v_call: TRBV12-3/TRBV12-4; d_call: NA; j_call: TRBJ1-1; clone_size: few; cdr3_nt: TGTGCCAGCAGTTTAGCTCGCGGACAGAACACTGAAGCTTTCTTT; cdr3_aa: CASSLARGQNTEAFF
v_call: TRBV29-1; d_call: NA; j_call: TRBJ1-5; clone_size: many; cdr3_nt: TGCAGCGCCCGTACAGGGAAGGACGATCAGCCCCAGCATTTT; cdr3_aa: CSARTGKDDQPQHF
v_call: TRBV5-1; d_call: NA; j_call: TRBJ2-3; clone_size: once; cdr3_nt: TGCGCCAGCAGCTCCCGACTAGACGCAGATACGCAGTATTTT; cdr3_aa: CASSSRLDADTQYF
v_call: TRBV27; d_call: TRBD2; j_call: TRBJ2-7; clone_size: NA; cdr3_nt: TGTGCCAGCAGTTTAACGGCGGGAGGCCAATACGAGCAGTACTTC; cdr3_aa: CASSLTAGGQYEQYF
v_call: TRBV6-5; d_call: TRBD1; j_call: TRBJ2-7; clone_size: NA; cdr3_nt: TGTGCCAGCAGTTACCAGGGGGCTGACGACGAGCAGTACTTC; cdr3_aa: CASSYQGADDEQYF
v_call: TRBV28; d_call: TRBD2; j_call: TRBJ2-7; clone_size: NA; cdr3_nt: TGTGCCAGCAGTTTGACTAGCGGACTCTACGAGCAGTACTTC; cdr3_aa: CASSLTSGLYEQYF
v_call: TRBV5-1; d_call: TRBD2; j_call: TRBJ2-1; clone_size: few; cdr3_nt: TGCGCCAGCAGCTATTGGACTAGCGGGAGCTCCTACAATGAGCAGTTCTTC; cdr3_aa: CASSYWTSGSSYNEQFF
v_call: TRBV4-2; d_call: NA; j_call: TRBJ2-5; clone_size: many; cdr3_nt: TGTGCCAGCAGCCAAGAGTGGGGGCAAGAGACCCAGTACTTC; cdr3_aa: CASSQEWGQETQYF
v_call: TRBV28; d_call: TRBD2; j_call: TRBJ2-7; clone_size: few; cdr3_nt: TGTGCCAGCAGTGAGCCCTCATTAGGACTAGCGGACGAGCAGTACTTC; cdr3_aa: CASSEPSLGLADEQYF
v_call: TRBV20-1; d_call: TRBD2; j_call: TRBJ2-1; clone_size: NA; cdr3_nt: TGCAGTGCTATTGCCGGCGGGAGTAGCAATGAGCAGTTCTTC; cdr3_aa: CSAIAGGSSNEQFF
v_call: TRBV2; d_call: NA; j_call: TRBJ2-1; clone_size: NA; cdr3_nt: TGTGCCAGCAGTGAGGGGGTGGGGAGATCCTCCTACAATGAGCAGTTCTTC; cdr3_aa: CASSEGVGRSSYNEQFF
v_call: TRBV20-1; d_call: TRBD2; j_call: TRBJ2-5; clone_size: NA; cdr3_nt: TGCAGTGCTAGAGAGCCGACTAGCGGGGAGGAGACCCAGTACTTC; cdr3_aa: CSAREPTSGEETQYF